These T cell receptor beta chains were read from a single sample in a study of shared clonotypes between healthy human individuals. Clones were read by immunoSEQ multiplex PCR, and TCRdb kept only the in-frame ones, dropping some. In the table there are around 600,000 clones, roughly 96% of which are singletons. The specimen was naive CD8+ T cells sorted from blood. The origin of the receptors is a woman aged 25 to 45 in good health. Both conserved end residues are part of each CDR3. A D gene is named only where the DNA matches it firmly. Size tells how often a clone was seen (once, few, many) or the class of an expanded clone, and some rows leave it out.

CDR3nt,CDR3aa,j_gene,d_gene,abundance,v_gene
TGTGCCAGTAGTATTGACACGGGATTCACAGATACGCAGTATTTT,CASSIDTGFTDTQYF,TRBJ2-3,NA,NA,TRBV19
TGTGCCAGCAGTTTATCGGGGTGGGGAGAAGAGACCCAGTACTTC,CASSLSGWGEETQYF,TRBJ2-5,NA,NA,TRBV27
TGTGCCAGCAGCCCGGGGGGAGAGACCCCCTACGAGCAGTACTTC,CASSPGGETPYEQYF,TRBJ2-7,TRBD2,NA,TRBV9
TGTGCCAGTAGTATCGGGACAGGGGAGATTGTTGCAGATACGCAGTATTTT,CASSIGTGEIVADTQYF,TRBJ2-3,TRBD1,NA,TRBV19
TGTGCCAGCAGCTTGGGACTAGCGGGTAACACCGGGGAGCTGTTTTTT,CASSLGLAGNTGELFF,TRBJ2-2,TRBD2,NA,TRBV5-6
TGTGCCAGCAGCCCACCGGGACTAGCGGGAGCCACAGATACGCAGTATTTT,CASSPPGLAGATDTQYF,TRBJ2-3,TRBD2,NA,TRBV11-2
TGTGCCAGCAGTCGGCGGGTTGGAAGCGGGGAGCTGTTTTTT,CASSRRVGSGELFF,TRBJ2-2,NA,NA,TRBV28
TGTGCCAGCAGCTTTTCGGGGGCTAACACCATATATTTT,CASSFSGANTIYF,TRBJ1-3,NA,NA,TRBV5-4
TGTGCCAGCAGCCGAGACGGAAATGAAAAACTGTTTTTT,CASSRDGNEKLFF,TRBJ1-4,NA,NA,TRBV2
TGTGCCAGTAGTGACACCGGGACAGGGGTCTATGGCTACACCTTC,CASSDTGTGVYGYTF,TRBJ1-2,TRBD1,NA,TRBV19
TGCGCCAGCAGCCCAACAGGGGGGGAGACCCAGTACTTC,CASSPTGGETQYF,TRBJ2-5,TRBD1,NA,TRBV5-1
TGTGCCAGCACAAGGGAATCACAGGGTGGGAAGCCGTTAGATACGCAGTATTTT,CASTRESQGGKPLDTQYF,TRBJ2-3,NA,once,TRBV7-9
TGTGCCAGCAGGCCAGGGGTGGGCAATCAGCCCCAGCATTTT,CASRPGVGNQPQHF,TRBJ1-5,NA,NA,TRBV27
TGTGCCAGCAGTTTCCCAGGAGGCTATGGCTACACCTTC,CASSFPGGYGYTF,TRBJ1-2,NA,NA,TRBV27
TGTGCCAGCAGCTTTGCCGTCACCTACGAGCAGTACTTC,CASSFAVTYEQYF,TRBJ2-7,NA,once,TRBV11-2
TGCGCCAGCAGTGGGGGCAGGTCCTACGAGCAGTACTTC,CASSGGRSYEQYF,TRBJ2-7,NA,once,TRBV10-1
TGTGCCAGCAGCTTAGGGCAGGGGAACGCCGGGGAGCTGTTTTTT,CASSLGQGNAGELFF,TRBJ2-2,NA,NA,TRBV7-9
TGTGCCAGCAGCTCACTACTAGTTAACGAGCAGTACTTC,CASSSLLVNEQYF,TRBJ2-7,NA,NA,TRBV5-6